The subject of this entry is one T cell receptor beta chain. The age range of participants was 18 to 89 years, with residence in approximately 25 US areas. Clinical history as reported by participants underpinned cohort assignment. For recovered donors of Cohort 3, there were two negative PCRs, clearance, or symptom resolution. The germline CDR1 and CDR2 sequences are MNHEY and SMNVEV (reference sequence). The CDR3 sequence is 13 residues long. The V segment lost 2 bases and the J segment 9 bases; nucleotides outside the gene matches: 6. The sample is drawn from a study of blood T cell repertoires in COVID-19. Across the study: Samples representing acute and convalescent COVID-19 were sourced from the United States, Italy and Spain.

TCRdb keeps only in-frame clones here, not all; method: immunoSEQ multiplex PCR. The table lists 160,000 or so clones, roughly 84% of them singletons. Sequencing was done on a sample of PBMCs or T cells enriched from blood (not recorded which). The chain links TRBV27 to TRBJ1-1; TRBD1 matches 7 bases. This TCR came from a woman between 45 and 60 years old who had recovered from COVID-19. CDR3 DNA sequence: TGTGCCAGCAGTTTACTCCCAGGGGGGAAAGCTTTCTTT. Translation gives CASSLLPGGKAFF.